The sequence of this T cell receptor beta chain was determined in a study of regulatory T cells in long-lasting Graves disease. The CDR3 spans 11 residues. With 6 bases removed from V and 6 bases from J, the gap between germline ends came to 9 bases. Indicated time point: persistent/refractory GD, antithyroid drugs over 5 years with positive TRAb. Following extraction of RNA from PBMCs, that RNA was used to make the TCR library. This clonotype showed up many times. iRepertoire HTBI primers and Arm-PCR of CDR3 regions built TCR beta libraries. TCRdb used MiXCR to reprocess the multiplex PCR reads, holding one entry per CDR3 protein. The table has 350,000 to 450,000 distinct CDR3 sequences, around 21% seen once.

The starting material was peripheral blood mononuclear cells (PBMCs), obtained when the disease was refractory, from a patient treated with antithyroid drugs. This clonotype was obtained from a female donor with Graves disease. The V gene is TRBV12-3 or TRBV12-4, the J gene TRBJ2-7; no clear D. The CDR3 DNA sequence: TGTGCCAGCAGCACCTGGAGCGAGCAGTACTTC. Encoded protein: CASSTWSEQYF.